A selection of T cell receptor beta chains follows, all from one sample in a study of blood T cell repertoires in COVID-19. Profiled with immunoSEQ multiplex PCR; TCRdb holds only in-frame clones, not every one. The sample contains about 89,000 clones, 91% of which appear only once. The sequenced sample was peripheral blood. Every receptor here comes from a human donor with active COVID-19. The donor label of this sample is uncertain. The CDR3 runs from the conserved cysteine through the conserved F or W. Fields, in order: V gene, D gene, J gene, CDR3 protein. D genes are given only for firm matches.

V gene: TRBV4-3
D gene: -
J gene: TRBJ1-2
CDR3 protein: CASSQGSGNGYTF

V gene: TRBV5-1
D gene: -
J gene: TRBJ1-2
CDR3 protein: CASSLFQGRGYTF

V gene: TRBV19
D gene: TRBD1
J gene: TRBJ2-7
CDR3 protein: CATGDRENYEQYF

V gene: TRBV6-6
D gene: -
J gene: TRBJ2-5
CDR3 protein: CASSYSVEQETQYF

V gene: TRBV5-4
D gene: TRBD1
J gene: TRBJ2-2
CDR3 protein: CASSFPHPGQGGTGELFF

V gene: TRBV7-6
D gene: -
J gene: TRBJ2-1
CDR3 protein: CASSHALRSKYNEQFF

V gene: TRBV12-3/TRBV12-4
D gene: -
J gene: TRBJ1-2
CDR3 protein: CASSFQGSGYTF

V gene: TRBV28
D gene: -
J gene: TRBJ1-5
CDR3 protein: CASSLWAGVGGNQPQHF

V gene: TRBV29-1
D gene: TRBD1
J gene: TRBJ2-7
CDR3 protein: CSVTGTGVYNEQYF

V gene: TRBV20-1
D gene: TRBD1
J gene: TRBJ1-6
CDR3 protein: CSASTAGGLGNSPLHF

V gene: TRBV5-6
D gene: -
J gene: TRBJ1-1
CDR3 protein: CASSLGGGTEAFF

V gene: TRBV6-5
D gene: -
J gene: TRBJ1-2
CDR3 protein: CASSLTRSYGYTF

V gene: TRBV3-1/TRBV3-2
D gene: TRBD2
J gene: TRBJ2-3
CDR3 protein: CASSLPDGGGTSTDTQYF

V gene: TRBV3-1/TRBV3-2
D gene: -
J gene: TRBJ2-5
CDR3 protein: CASSQIPGSQETQYF